The subject of this entry is one T cell receptor beta chain. Its antigen is not yet known. Per-base quality was not reported, and no clone a single base away is much larger than it. The CDR3 regions of human TCRbeta chains were analyzed by immunosequencing. In the paper's pipeline: TCRs in the repertoires were matched against a reference library of SARS-CoV-2-specific TCRs that had been generated with the MIRA antigen-specificity platform. Breadth was defined as the fraction of unique TCRs that were SARS-CoV-2-associated. Depth was defined as the fraction of total T cells that were SARS-CoV-2-associated. Using the MIRA data, each spike-specific TCR was mapped to the spike region that the TCR reacts to and placed in a CD4 or CD8 class. Log10-transformed breadth and depth values were compared by one-way ANOVA with Sidak's multiple comparisons tests. Entries here come from immuneACCESS through TCRdb and include only in-frame sequences with V and J called. Some clones fail to appear in such tables; in the studies checked, an unresolved V gene covers under half of the shortfall, and the cause of the remainder is unknown. The V and J calls and clone size come from that table; D and trimming were worked out from the DNA. In all, the sample holds about 110,000 clones, and around 84% of those were seen once. The biggest ten clones account for less than 3.5% of the sample.

As encoded in the germline V gene, CDR1 is MRHNA while CDR2 is SNTAGT. V loses 3 bases, J loses 5 bases, and the germline ends lie 8 bases apart. The CDR3 contains 13 residues, cysteine and phenylalanine counted. Only the CDR3 region is kept as DNA, spanning 39 bases read in frame from base 1. This sample was taken from a study of T cell responses to AZD1222 COVID-19 vaccine (dated by TCRdb to 2020 to 2022). About the full investigation: Because spike-specific TCR depth and breadth did not differ between the two schedules, AZD1222 recipients who got a second dose at roughly 4 weeks were pooled with those who got a second dose at roughly 12 weeks. TCR sequencing covered fewer than 250 trial participants: some 210 given two doses of AZD1222 and approximately 26 given two doses of MenACWY control vaccine. Trial participants were enrolled by age into 18-55, 56-69 and 70-plus year subgroups, with approximately 150, 30 and 60 TCR-sequenced participants respectively. The investigation overall reported the following: Only 5 to 7 AZD1222 recipients were SARS-CoV-2 seropositive at baseline, limiting conclusions about previously exposed vaccinees. Participants were mostly white British and included more females than males, and it was suggested by the authors that clonal diversity may have been underestimated. After two AZD1222 doses, spike-specific TCR breadth and depth were significantly higher than at day 0 and than in MenACWY recipients. Because no day 14 peak-response samples were available, the repertoires could be characterized only after the peak T cell response. The 56-69-year group was small, and its depth increase did not reach significance, likely because of low power. Epitopes outside the regions mutated in the B.1.351 and B.1.1.7 variants were reportedly recognized by nearly half of the unique spike-specific TCRs. The vaccine-associated CD4 TCRs covered the entire spike protein, and the dominant responses fell in regions 160-218 and 743-854.

This specimen's time point label, per the study, means: baseline before first vaccination. Vaccinee samples came from UK trials COV001 and COV002, including a single-blind randomized controlled phase 2/3 trial of AZD1222 (ChAdOx1 nCoV-19) in healthy adults. For TCRbeta chain sequencing, PBMC samples were collected from trial participants at day 0 and at day 28 after the second dose. Sequenced material: peripheral blood, taken on day 0 of AZD1222 vaccination. The chain joins TRBV6-4 to TRBJ1-5; D gene: possibly TRBD1, on 5 matching bases. The clonotype originates from an adult in good health. The nucleotide sequence is given as TGTGCCAGCAGTGAAGCGGGGCATCAGCCCCAGCATTTT. It is translated as CASSEAGHQPQHF.